In this sample, the clone carrying this T cell receptor beta chain turned up once. This entry is derived from a study of T cell clonotyping in hematopoietic cell transplantation. Generated by immunoSEQ multiplex PCR, the TCRdb table keeps only in-frame clones and is missing some. The repertoire includes about 9,300 clones, roughly nine tenths of them detected once, and about 40% sits in the top ten. This receptor was taken from a human patient who had an allogeneic stem cell transplant, so the T cells may come from the graft donor. The donor label of this sample is uncertain. Some clones in this sample may be carry-over from other donors' samples. Specimen: PBMCs, collected 180 days after allogeneic stem cell transplant.

Here the CDR3 reads CASNGGQDTYEQYF. The DNA for the CDR3 is TGTGCCAGCAATGGGGGACAGGACACCTACGAGCAGTACTTC. The chain employs TRBV6-5 and TRBJ2-7; TRBD1 aligns across 8 bases. J lost 2 bases, V lost 7 bases, and 7 bases had no gene match. Germline V gene sequence: CDR1 MNHEY, CDR2 SVGAGI. There are 14 residues in the CDR3.